This TCR beta chain was captured in a study of blood T cell repertoires in COVID-19. Whole-study context: PBMCs, B-cell-depleted T cells, or T cells were the source of the cDNA or gDNA that made up the material.

Notes on this clone: The junction differs from germline at one of its ends, possibly a read error.

Germline CDR1 reads SGDLS; CDR2 reads YYNGEE. The CDR3 covers 13 residues. Assay: immunoSEQ multiplex PCR; the TCRdb copy retains only in-frame clones and omits some. The data hold roughly 71,000 clones, with 70% to 90% observed a single time. The receptor was isolated from a woman older than 75 with acute or convalescent COVID-19. The V call is TRBV9, the J call TRBJ1-4; 8 nucleotides agree with TRBD1. The sequencing sample was made of peripheral blood. CDR3 bases: TGTGCCAGCAGCGCGGGACAGGCGGAAACTTTGGTTTTT. It codes for CASSAGQAETLVF. The full variable domain, its missing parts supplied by reference TRBV9 and TRBJ1-4, is DSGVTQTPKHLITATGQRVTLRCSPRSGDLSVYWYQQSLDQGLQFLIQYYNGEERAKGNILERFSAQQFPDLHSELNLSSLELGDSALYFCASSAGQAETLVFGSGTQLSVL.